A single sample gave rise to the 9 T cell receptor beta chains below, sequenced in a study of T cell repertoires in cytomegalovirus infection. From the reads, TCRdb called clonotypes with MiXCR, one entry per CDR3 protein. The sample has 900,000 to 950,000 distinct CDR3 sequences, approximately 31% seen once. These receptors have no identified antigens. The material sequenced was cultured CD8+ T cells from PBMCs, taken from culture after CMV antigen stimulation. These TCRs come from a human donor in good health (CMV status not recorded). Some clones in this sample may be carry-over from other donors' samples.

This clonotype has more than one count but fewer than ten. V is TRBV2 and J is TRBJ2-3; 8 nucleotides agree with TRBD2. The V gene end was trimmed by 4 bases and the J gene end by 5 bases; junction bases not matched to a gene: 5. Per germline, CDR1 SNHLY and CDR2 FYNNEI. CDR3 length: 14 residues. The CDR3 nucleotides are TGTGCCAGCAGTGGTAGCGGGATAGGAGATACGCAGTATTTT. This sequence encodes CASSGSGIGDTQYF.

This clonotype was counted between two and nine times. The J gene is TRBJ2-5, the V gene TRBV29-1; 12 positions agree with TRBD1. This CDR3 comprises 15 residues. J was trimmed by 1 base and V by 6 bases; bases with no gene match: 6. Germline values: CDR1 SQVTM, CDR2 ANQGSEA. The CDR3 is CSVYRDRGPQETQYF. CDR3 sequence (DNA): TGCAGCGTCTACCGGGACAGGGGGCCCCAAGAGACCCAGTACTTC.

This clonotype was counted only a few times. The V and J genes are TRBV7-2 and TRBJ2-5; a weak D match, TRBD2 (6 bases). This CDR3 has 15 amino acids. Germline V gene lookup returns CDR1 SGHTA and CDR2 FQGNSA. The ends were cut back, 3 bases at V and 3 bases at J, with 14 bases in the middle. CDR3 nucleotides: TGTGCCAGCAGCTTTATACTCGGGGGTAAAGAGACCCAGTACTTC. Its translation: CASSFILGGKETQYF.

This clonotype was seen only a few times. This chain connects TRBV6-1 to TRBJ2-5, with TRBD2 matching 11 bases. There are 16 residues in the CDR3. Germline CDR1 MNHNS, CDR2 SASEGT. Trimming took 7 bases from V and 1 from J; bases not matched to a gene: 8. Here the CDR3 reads CASNELAGARQETQYF. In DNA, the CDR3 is TGTGCCAGCAACGAACTAGCGGGGGCCCGCCAAGAGACCCAGTACTTC.

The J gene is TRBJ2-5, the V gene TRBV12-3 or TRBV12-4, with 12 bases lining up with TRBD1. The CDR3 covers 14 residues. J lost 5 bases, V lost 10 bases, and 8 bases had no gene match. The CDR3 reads CATRGTGGDETQYF. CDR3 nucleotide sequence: TGTGCCACGAGGGGGACAGGGGGCGATGAGACCCAGTACTTC.

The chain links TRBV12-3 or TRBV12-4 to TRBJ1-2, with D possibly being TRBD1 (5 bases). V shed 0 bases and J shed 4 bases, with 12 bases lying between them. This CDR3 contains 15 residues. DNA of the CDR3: TGTGCCAGCAGTTTAGCGCCCAGGGCGAGCTATGGCTACACCTTC. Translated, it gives CASSLAPRASYGYTF.

As DNA, the CDR3 is TGTGCCAGCATCCTCAGTATGGGGGACACTGAAGCTTTCTTT. Its protein is CASILSMGDTEAFF. This chain connects TRBV7-9 to TRBJ1-1; D is perhaps TRBD1 (5 bases). The CDR3 loop spans 14 amino acids. The germline V and J ends were trimmed by 7 bases and 3 bases, with 15 bases remaining between them. Looked up from germline, CDR1 is SEHNR and CDR2 is FQNEAQ (reference sequence).

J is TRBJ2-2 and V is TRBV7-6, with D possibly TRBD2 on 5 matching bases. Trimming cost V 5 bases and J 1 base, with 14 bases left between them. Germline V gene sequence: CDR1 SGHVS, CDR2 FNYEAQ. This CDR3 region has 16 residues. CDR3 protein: CASSQVQSGNTGELFF. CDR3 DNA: TGTGCCAGCAGCCAAGTACAAAGCGGGAACACCGGGGAGCTGTTTTTT.

For the CDR3, the DNA is TGTGCCAGCAGCCCGCAGGAGTTTCTGAACACTGAAGCTTTCTTT. This encodes CASSPQEFLNTEAFF. V and J are TRBV28 and TRBJ1-1, with unresolved D. CDR3 size: 15 residues. Trimming cost V 6 bases and J 0 bases, with 14 bases left between them. Germline V CDR1 and CDR2: MDHEN, SYDVKM.